This entry lists 31 T cell receptor beta chains sequenced from one sample in a study of T cells in Graves' hyperthyroidism and ophthalmopathy. Amplification yielded TCR beta CDR3 regions, with RNA transcripts as the source. First-round RT-PCR targeting the TCR CDR3 was performed with the HTBI primer set. Each CDR3 protein is one row after TCRdb ran MiXCR on the multiplex PCR reads. The data show roughly 93,000 distinct CDR3 sequences, roughly 49% seen once. The sequenced material came from blood. The receptors shown here come from a woman between 40 and 50 years old with Graves' hyperthyroidism.

This chain joins TRBV2 and TRBJ2-5; no firm D call. Trimming removed 6 bases at V and 5 bases at J, with 13 bases between. This CDR3 region has 13 residues. CDR1 and CDR2 from the germline V gene are SNHLY and FYNNEI. The chain's CDR3 is CASSFSDAETQYF. CDR3 bases: TGTGCCAGCAGCTTTTCGGACGCGGAGACCCAGTACTTC.

Points on this clonotype: This CDR3 fails to terminate in the conserved phenylalanine or tryptophan, so it likely reflects a read error. Because the CDR3's place on the DNA is in doubt, the DNA is left out and the CDR3 is given as listed by TCRdb. The chain couples TRBV20-1 to TRBJ1-6; the table gives TRBD1 as D, unverified against the DNA. Germline V gives CDR1 DFQATT, CDR2 SNEGSKA (reference sequence). The length of the CDR3 is 10 amino acids, counting both ends. CDR3 sequence: CSASRGTQNY.

The chain is built from TRBV7-2 and TRBJ2-7, with 9 nucleotides matching TRBD2. The CDR3 sequence is 18 residues long. Germline V gene sequence: CDR1 SGHTA, CDR2 FQGNSA. Unmatched junction bases numbered 17, after V lost 2 bases and J lost 6 bases. The CDR3 nucleotides read TGTGCCAGCAGCTTAATTGGGGGGGGGGTAGCGGGAGAGATCGAGCAGTACTTC. It encodes CASSLIGGGVAGEIEQYF.

This clonotype was detected only once. Germline is not matched at one junction end, which may reflect a read error. This sequence joins TRBV15 and TRBJ2-7; 9 bases agree with TRBD1. CDR3 size: 14 residues. Germline lookup yields CDR1 LNHNV and CDR2 YYDKDF (reference sequence). DNA of the CDR3: TGTGCCACCAACAGAGGGGGACAGGGCGGCGAGCAGTGCTTC. This gives the protein CATNRGGQGGEQCF.

The chain uses TRBV7-8 and TRBJ1-2; D remains ambiguous. This CDR3 contains 13 residues. The germline gives CDR1 SGHVS, CDR2 FQNEAQ. The V gene lost 1 base and the J gene lost 4 bases, with 7 bases spanning the gap. CDR3 protein: CASSLGAAYGYTF. CDR3 nucleotide sequence: TGTGCCAGCAGCTTAGGGGCGGCCTATGGCTACACCTTC.

This clonotype occurred many times. This chain links TRBV20-1 with TRBJ2-5, with a weak D call TRBD2 (6 bases). The CDR3 loop spans 15 amino acids. With 6 bases removed from V and 1 base from J, the gap between germline ends came to 18 bases. CDR1 and CDR2 (germline): DFQATT, SNEGSKA (reference sequence). In nucleotides, the CDR3 is TGCAGTGCAGAGGGGCCAGCGGGTTCCCAAGAGACCCAGTACTTC. Translating gives CSAEGPAGSQETQYF.

This clonotype was seen a few times. The chain couples TRBV9 to TRBJ2-3; 10 positions match TRBD2. V gave up 5 bases and J gave up 6 bases; unmatched junction bases: 12. The germline CDR1 and CDR2 sequences are SGDLS and YYNGEE. The CDR3 is made up of 16 amino acids. The CDR3, as DNA: TGTGCCAGCAGTTACCTAGCGGGAGTCCCGAGGGATACGCAGTATTTT. Translation gives CASSYLAGVPRDTQYF.

The chain recombines TRBV7-2 with TRBJ1-2; possible D gene TRBD1, 5 bases. Germline V lookup: CDR1 SGHTA, CDR2 FQGNSA. CDR3 length: 16 residues. V gave up 5 bases and J gave up 0 bases, with 16 bases separating them. Here the CDR3 reads CASSGSGGGSNYGYTF. CDR3 coding DNA: TGTGCCAGCAGCGGATCCGGGGGAGGGTCTAACTATGGCTACACCTTC.

The chain couples TRBV15 to TRBJ1-5, with TRBD1 matching 11 bases. This CDR3 spans 16 amino acids. Germline trimming cut 5 bases from V and 7 bases from J; bases unmatched to any gene: 10. Germline CDR1 and CDR2: LNHNV and YYDKDF (reference sequence). The CDR3 loop is CATSARRTGGYQPQHF. The CDR3 region has the DNA TGTGCCACCAGCGCCCGACGGACAGGGGGCTACCAGCCCCAGCATTTT.

This clonotype has only a few counts. The chain is built from TRBV5-1 and TRBJ2-7; TRBD2 aligns across 12 bases. This CDR3 region has 18 residues. Germline trimming cut 2 bases from V and 3 bases from J; bases unmatched to any gene: 12. The V gene's germline CDR1 is SGHRS and CDR2 YFSETQ. CDR3 sequence reads: CASSFLPAGTSGLYEQYF. CDR3 bases: TGCGCCAGCAGCTTCCTTCCGGCCGGGACTAGCGGGCTCTACGAGCAGTACTTC.

This clonotype was counted once. The chain links TRBV2 to TRBJ1-1; D remains unclear. V was clipped by 7 bases and J by 0 bases, with 15 bases between them. There are 15 residues in the CDR3. Germline CDR1 reads SNHLY; CDR2 reads FYNNEI. The CDR3 region is CASTGGRSLNTEAFF. Written as DNA, the CDR3 is TGTGCCAGCACTGGTGGCAGGTCCTTGAACACTGAAGCTTTCTTT.

This clonotype has just a few counts. The V gene is TRBV7-3, the J gene TRBJ2-5; D may correspond to TRBD1 or TRBD2 (6 bases each). The CDR3 runs 17 residues. V lost 5 bases and J lost 5, with 24 bases in between. Germline V gene sequence: CDR1 SGHTA, CDR2 FQGTGA. In DNA, the CDR3 is TGTGCCAGCAGCCCAATAAGGGGGACTGAGGCGTCGGAGACCCAGTACTTC. It encodes CASSPIRGTEASETQYF.

This clonotype was picked up many times. This chain joins TRBV5-1 and TRBJ2-6; no clear D gene. CDR3 length equals 15 residues. V lost 2 bases, J lost 1 base, and 7 bases lay in between. Germline CDR1 and CDR2: SGHRS and YFSETQ. The DNA of the CDR3 is TGCGCCAGCAGCTTATATAGTTCTGGGGCCAACGTCCTGACTTTC. Protein product: CASSLYSSGANVLTF.

This clonotype was seen only once. An end of the junction does not agree with germline; a read error may underlie this. The V gene is TRBV10-3, the J gene TRBJ2-2; possibly TRBD2 for D (7 bases). The CDR3 has 14 residues. CDR1 ENHRY and CDR2 SYGVKD come from the germline V gene. The CDR3 nucleotides are TGTGCCATCAGGGTGGAGGCGGACACCGGGGGGCTGCTTTTT. This encodes CAIRVEADTGGLLF.

The genes are TRBV7-3 and TRBJ2-3, with 7 positions matching TRBD1. Germline V gives CDR1 SGHTA, CDR2 FQGTGA. The CDR3 covers 16 residues. With 5 bases clipped from V and 1 base from J, the junction kept 9 bases outside the gene matches. The CDR3 nucleotides are TGTGCCAGCAGCCCCCGGACAGGAAAAGGCACAGATACGCAGTATTTT. This codes for CASSPRTGKGTDTQYF.

In the case of this clonotype: Since no conserved phenylalanine or tryptophan closes the CDR3, a read error is the likely cause. The DNA is left out, because the CDR3 cannot be placed on it with certainty; the CDR3 is given as TCRdb lists it. This rearrangement joins TRBV2 to TRBJ1-6; TRBD1 is taken as the D call from the table, unchecked against the DNA. Inclusive of both ends, the CDR3 amounts to 16 amino acids. Germline V gives CDR1 SNHLY, CDR2 FYNNEI. CDR3: CASSAGTVSYNSPLQS.

The chain joins TRBV2 to TRBJ1-1; 8 bases align to TRBD1. Germline V gene sequence: CDR1 SNHLY, CDR2 FYNNEI. CDR3 size: 14 residues. After removal of 6 bases from V and 6 bases from J, the junction contained 9 bases not matched to a gene. In nucleotides, the CDR3 is TGTGCCAGCAGACTAGGACAGGGTGGGGCTGAAGCTTTCTTT. It codes for CASRLGQGGAEAFF.

The rearrangement uses TRBV25-1 and TRBJ1-1; D is undetermined. The V and J ends lost 6 bases and 1 base respectively, with 18 bases between them. The germline V gene encodes CDR1 MGHDK and CDR2 SYGVNS. The CDR3 runs to 16 residues. Here the CDR3 DNA reads TGTGCCAGCAGCCGTACGGCGGGGTTACAGAACACTGAAGCTTTCTTT. Residues: CASSRTAGLQNTEAFF.

CDR3 sequence (DNA): TGTGCTAGCCCCGCGCCTGGAAACACCATATATTTT. Protein: CASPAPGNTIYF. The rearrangement uses TRBV25-1 and TRBJ1-3; no clear D. CDR1 and CDR2 (germline): MGHDK, SYGVNS. This CDR3 has 12 amino acids.

This clonotype was counted a single time. The chain joins TRBV20-1 to TRBJ1-2, with D hard to call. From germline, CDR1 is DFQATT and CDR2 SNEGSKA (reference sequence). The CDR3 extends over 12 amino acids. V was trimmed by 3 bases and J by 4 bases, leaving 9 bases between them. CDR3 bases: TGCAGTGCTAGGAACAGAGTCTATGGCTACACCTTC. Translated, it gives CSARNRVYGYTF.

The CDR3 nucleotides read TGTGCCAGCAGTGTAGGGGCCTCCACTGAAGCTTTCTTT. Translating gives CASSVGASTEAFF. The rearrangement uses TRBV3-1 and TRBJ1-1, with D possibly TRBD1 on 5 matching bases. The germline V and J ends were trimmed by 6 bases and 4 bases, with 12 bases remaining between them. Germline values: CDR1 LGHDT, CDR2 YNNKEL (reference sequence). CDR3 length: 13 residues.

This clonotype has at least ten counts. The chain is built from TRBV5-6 and TRBJ2-7; D call uncertain. Germline V gene data show CDR1 as SGHDT and CDR2 as YYEEEE. Trimming left V 2 bases short and J 7 bases short, with 7 bases between. The CDR3 runs to 11 residues. The CDR3 bases are TGTGCCAGCAGCTTCAGCCAGGAGCAGTACTTC. Its protein is CASSFSQEQYF.

This chain joins TRBV7-3 and TRBJ1-6; 8 bases are a match to TRBD1. The CDR3 runs to 14 residues. V lost 5 bases and J lost 9; bases outside the gene matches: 6. Germline-derived CDR1 and CDR2 are SGHTA and FQGTGA. The chain's CDR3 is CASSLSGGRSPLHF. CDR3 bases: TGTGCCAGCAGCCTGTCAGGGGGCCGTTCACCCCTCCACTTT.

This chain joins TRBV15 and TRBJ2-7; D is ambiguous. This CDR3 comprises 13 residues. CDR1 and CDR2 (germline): LNHNV, YYDKDF (reference sequence). Here the CDR3 reads CAASRGTDYEQYV. CDR3 sequence (DNA): TGTGCCGCCAGCAGAGGAACAGACTACGAGCAGTACGTC.

This clonotype has just a few counts. The rearrangement links TRBV18 to TRBJ2-7; weak D call: TRBD1 (5 bases). CDR3 size: 12 residues. V shed 3 bases and J shed 6 bases, with 9 bases lying between them. Germline V gene data show CDR1 as KGHSH and CDR2 as LQKENI. CDR3 coding DNA: TGTGCCAGCTCACCTAAGGGGATCGAGCAGTACTTC. Its protein product is CASSPKGIEQYF.

The chain couples TRBV2 to TRBJ2-7; tentatively, D is TRBD1 or TRBD2 (7 bases each). The germline V gene encodes CDR1 SNHLY and CDR2 FYNNEI. Between the trimmed V and J ends, which lost 2 bases and 5 bases, there was a span of 13 bases. The CDR3 sequence is 14 residues long. The CDR3 DNA reads as TGTGCCAGCAGTGAAATACAGGGGAGGGACGAGCAGTACTTC. Translated, it gives CASSEIQGRDEQYF.

This clonotype was seen repeatedly, ten times or more. The rearrangement uses TRBV10-3 and TRBJ1-6; a possible D gene is TRBD1 (5 bases). This CDR3 is built from 14 residues. Germline CDR1 is ENHRY and CDR2 is SYGVKD. Between the trimmed V and J ends, which lost 10 bases and 9 bases, there was a span of 19 bases. The CDR3 sequence is CASRGVSVGSPLHF. The CDR3 nucleotides are TGTGCCAGTCGGGGGGTATCGGTGGGTTCACCCCTCCACTTT.

This chain uses TRBV15 with TRBJ1-1, with unresolved D. Looked up from germline, CDR1 is LNHNV and CDR2 is YYDKDF (reference sequence). Trimming took off 3 bases at V and 4 bases at J, with 15 bases between the two ends. The CDR3 runs to 15 residues. CDR3 DNA: TGTGCCACCAGCAGCGGTACGGCAGGTATCACTGAAGCTTTCTTT. Translated, it gives CATSSGTAGITEAFF.

V is TRBV19 and J is TRBJ1-5; D possibly corresponds to TRBD1 (6 bases). CDR3 length: 14 amino acids. V lost 6 bases to trimming and J lost 3 bases, with 12 bases between them. Germline V CDR1 and CDR2: LNHDA, SQIVND (reference sequence). The CDR3 sequence is CASRVDSFNQPQHF. Written as DNA, the CDR3 is TGTGCCAGTAGGGTGGACAGTTTCAATCAGCCCCAGCATTTT.

The chain employs TRBV29-1 and TRBJ1-2; D remains ambiguous. CDR1 and CDR2 (germline): SQVTM, ANQGSEA. The ends were cut back, 3 bases at V and 10 bases at J, with 3 bases in the middle. CDR3 length equals 8 residues. This CDR3 reads CSVEVYTF. CDR3 DNA: TGCAGCGTTGAGGTCTACACCTTC.

This clonotype has ten or more counts. The J gene is TRBJ1-2, the V gene TRBV29-1; D not certain. This CDR3 has 13 amino acids. The germline V gene has CDR1 SQVTM and CDR2 ANQGSEA. Trimming removed 3 bases at V and 4 bases at J, with 12 bases between. The CDR3 DNA reads as TGCAGCGTTGATTTGGGGATAGCCTATGGCTACACCTTC. This gives the protein CSVDLGIAYGYTF.